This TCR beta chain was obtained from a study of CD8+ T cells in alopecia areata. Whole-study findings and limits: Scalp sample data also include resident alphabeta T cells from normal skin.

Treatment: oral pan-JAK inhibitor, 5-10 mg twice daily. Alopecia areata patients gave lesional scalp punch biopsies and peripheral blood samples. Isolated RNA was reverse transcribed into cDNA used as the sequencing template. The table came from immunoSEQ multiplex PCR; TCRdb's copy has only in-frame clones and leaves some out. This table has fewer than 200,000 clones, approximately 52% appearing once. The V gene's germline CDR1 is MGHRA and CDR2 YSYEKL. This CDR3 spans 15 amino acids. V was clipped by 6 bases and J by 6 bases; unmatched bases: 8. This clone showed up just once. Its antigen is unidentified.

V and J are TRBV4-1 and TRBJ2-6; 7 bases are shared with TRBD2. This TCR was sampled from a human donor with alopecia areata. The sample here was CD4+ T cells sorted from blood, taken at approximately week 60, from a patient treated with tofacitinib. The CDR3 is CASSGGLLVANVLTF. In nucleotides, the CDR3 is TGCGCCAGCAGTGGGGGACTACTAGTGGCCAACGTCCTGACTTTC.